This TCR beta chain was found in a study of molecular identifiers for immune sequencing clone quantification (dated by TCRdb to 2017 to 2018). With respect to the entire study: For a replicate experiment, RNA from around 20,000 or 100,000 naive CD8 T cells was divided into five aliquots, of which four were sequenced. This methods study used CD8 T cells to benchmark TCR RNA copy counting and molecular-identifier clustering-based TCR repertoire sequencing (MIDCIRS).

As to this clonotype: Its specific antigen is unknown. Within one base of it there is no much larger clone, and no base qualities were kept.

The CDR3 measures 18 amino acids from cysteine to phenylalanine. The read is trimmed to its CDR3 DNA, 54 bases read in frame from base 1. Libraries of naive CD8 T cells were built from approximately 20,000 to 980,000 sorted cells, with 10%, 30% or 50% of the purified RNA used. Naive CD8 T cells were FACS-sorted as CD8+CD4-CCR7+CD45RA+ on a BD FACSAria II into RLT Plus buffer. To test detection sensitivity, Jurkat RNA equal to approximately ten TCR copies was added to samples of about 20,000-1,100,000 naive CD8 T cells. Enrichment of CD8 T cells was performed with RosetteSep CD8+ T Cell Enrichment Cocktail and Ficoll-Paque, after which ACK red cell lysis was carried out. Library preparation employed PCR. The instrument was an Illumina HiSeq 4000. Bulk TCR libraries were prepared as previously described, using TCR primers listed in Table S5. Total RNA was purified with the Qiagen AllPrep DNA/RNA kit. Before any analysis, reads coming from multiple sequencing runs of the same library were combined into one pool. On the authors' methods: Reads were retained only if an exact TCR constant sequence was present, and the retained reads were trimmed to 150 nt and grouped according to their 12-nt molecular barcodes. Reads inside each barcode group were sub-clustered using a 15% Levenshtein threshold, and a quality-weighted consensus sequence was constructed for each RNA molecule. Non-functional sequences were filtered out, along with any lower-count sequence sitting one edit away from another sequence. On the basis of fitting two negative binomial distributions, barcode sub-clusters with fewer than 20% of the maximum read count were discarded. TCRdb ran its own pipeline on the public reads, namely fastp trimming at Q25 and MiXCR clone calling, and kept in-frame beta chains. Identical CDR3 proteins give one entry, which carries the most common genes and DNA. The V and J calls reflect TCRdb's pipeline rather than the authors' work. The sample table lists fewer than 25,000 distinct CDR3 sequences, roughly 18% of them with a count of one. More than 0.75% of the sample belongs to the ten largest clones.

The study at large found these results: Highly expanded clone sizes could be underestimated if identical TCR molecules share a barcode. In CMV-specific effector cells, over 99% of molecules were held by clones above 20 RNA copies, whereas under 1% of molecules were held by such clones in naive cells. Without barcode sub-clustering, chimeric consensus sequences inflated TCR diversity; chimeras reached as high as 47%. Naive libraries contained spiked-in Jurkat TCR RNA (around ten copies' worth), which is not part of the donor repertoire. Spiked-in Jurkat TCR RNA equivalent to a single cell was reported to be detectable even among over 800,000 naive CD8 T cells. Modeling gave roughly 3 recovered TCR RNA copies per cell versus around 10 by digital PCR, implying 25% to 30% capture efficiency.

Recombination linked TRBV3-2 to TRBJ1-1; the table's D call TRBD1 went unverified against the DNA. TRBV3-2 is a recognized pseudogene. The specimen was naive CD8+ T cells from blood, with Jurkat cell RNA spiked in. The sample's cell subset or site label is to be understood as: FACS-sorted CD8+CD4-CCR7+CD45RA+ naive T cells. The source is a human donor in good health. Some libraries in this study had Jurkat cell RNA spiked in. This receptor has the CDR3 CASSQDFRDGVMNTEAFF. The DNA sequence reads TGTGCCAGCAGCCAAGATTTCCGGGACGGCGTGATGAACACTGAAGCTTTCTTT.